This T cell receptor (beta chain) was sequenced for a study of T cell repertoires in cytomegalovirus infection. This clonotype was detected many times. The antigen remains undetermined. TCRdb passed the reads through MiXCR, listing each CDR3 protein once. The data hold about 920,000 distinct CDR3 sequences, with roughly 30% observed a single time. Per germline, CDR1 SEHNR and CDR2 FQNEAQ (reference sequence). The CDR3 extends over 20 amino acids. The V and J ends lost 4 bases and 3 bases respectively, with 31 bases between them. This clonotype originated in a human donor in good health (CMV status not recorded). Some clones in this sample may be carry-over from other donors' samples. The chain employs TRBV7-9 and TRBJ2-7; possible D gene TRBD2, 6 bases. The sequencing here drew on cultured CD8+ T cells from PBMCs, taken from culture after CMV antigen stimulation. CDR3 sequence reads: CASSSGNRSLVGGLFYEQYF. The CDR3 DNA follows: TGTGCCAGCAGCTCTGGGAACAGGTCTCTCGTCGGGGGATTGTTCTACGAGCAGTACTTC. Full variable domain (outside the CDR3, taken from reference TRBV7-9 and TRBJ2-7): DTGVSQNPRHKITKRGQNVTFRCDPISEHNRLYWYRQTLGQGPEFLTYFQNEAQLEKSRLLSDRFSAERPKGSFSTLEIQRTEQGDSAMYLCASSSGNRSLVGGLFYEQYFGPGTRLTVT.